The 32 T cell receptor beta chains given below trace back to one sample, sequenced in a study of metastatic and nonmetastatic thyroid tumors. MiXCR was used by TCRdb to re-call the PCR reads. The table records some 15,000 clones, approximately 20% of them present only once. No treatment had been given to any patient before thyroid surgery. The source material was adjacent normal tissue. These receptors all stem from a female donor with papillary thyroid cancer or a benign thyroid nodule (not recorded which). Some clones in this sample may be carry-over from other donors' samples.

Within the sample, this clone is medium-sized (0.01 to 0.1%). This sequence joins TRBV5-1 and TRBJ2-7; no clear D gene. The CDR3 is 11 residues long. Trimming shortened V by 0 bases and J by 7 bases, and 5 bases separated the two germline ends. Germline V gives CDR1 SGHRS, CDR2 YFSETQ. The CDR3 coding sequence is TGCGCCAGCAGCTTGGAGGCTGAGCAGTACTTC. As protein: CASSLEAEQYF.

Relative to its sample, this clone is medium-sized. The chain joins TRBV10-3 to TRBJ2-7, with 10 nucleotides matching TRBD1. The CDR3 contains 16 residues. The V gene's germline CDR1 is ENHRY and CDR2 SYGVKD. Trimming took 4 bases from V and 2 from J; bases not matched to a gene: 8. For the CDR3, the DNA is TGTGCCATCAGTGCGAGACAGGGGGCATTCGCCTACGAGCAGTACTTC. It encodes CAISARQGAFAYEQYF.

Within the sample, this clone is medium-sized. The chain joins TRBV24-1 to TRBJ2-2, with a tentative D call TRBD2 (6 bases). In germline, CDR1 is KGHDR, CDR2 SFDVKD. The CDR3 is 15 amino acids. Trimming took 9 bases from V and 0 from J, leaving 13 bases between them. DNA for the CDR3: TGTGCCACCCAGGGACTCGACGCGAACACCGGGGAGCTGTTTTTT. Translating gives CATQGLDANTGELFF.

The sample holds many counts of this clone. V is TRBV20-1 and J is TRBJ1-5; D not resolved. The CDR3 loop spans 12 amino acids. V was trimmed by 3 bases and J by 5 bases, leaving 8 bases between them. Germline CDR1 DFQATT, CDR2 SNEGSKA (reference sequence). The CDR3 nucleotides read TGCAGTGCTAGGGAAAGTTATCAGCCCCAGCATTTT. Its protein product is CSARESYQPQHF.

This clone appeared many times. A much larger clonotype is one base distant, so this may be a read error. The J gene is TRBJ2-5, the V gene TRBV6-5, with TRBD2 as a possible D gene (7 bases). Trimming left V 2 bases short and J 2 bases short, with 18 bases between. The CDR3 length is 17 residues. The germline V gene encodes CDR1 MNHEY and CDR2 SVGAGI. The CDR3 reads CASSYGSRGGGQETQYF. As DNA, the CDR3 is TGTGCCAGCAGTTACGGATCAAGGGGAGGGGGGCAAGAGACCCAGTACTTC.

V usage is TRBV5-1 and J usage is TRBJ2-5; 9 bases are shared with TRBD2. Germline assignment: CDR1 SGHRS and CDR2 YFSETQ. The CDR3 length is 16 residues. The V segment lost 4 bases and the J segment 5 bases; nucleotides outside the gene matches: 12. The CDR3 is CASSNGLARVWETQYF. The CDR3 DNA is TGCGCCAGCAGCAATGGACTAGCGCGAGTCTGGGAGACCCAGTACTTC.

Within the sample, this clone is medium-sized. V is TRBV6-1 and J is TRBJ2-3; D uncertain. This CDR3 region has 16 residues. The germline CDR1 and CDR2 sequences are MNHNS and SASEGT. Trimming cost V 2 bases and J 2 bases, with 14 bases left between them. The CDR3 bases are TGTGCCAGCAGTGAACTTGTTTACAGAGACACAGATACGCAGTATTTT. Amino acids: CASSELVYRDTDTQYF.

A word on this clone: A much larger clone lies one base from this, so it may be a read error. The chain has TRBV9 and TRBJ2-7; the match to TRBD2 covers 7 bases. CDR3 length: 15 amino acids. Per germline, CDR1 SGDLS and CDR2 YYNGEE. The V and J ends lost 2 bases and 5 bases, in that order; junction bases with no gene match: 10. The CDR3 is CASSVSGTAFHEQYF. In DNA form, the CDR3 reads TGTGCCAGCAGCGTCAGCGGGACCGCGTTCCACGAGCAGTACTTC. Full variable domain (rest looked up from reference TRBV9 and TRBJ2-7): DSGVTQTPKHLITATGQRVTLRCSPRSGDLSVYWYQQSLDQGLQFLIQYYNGEERAKGNILERFSAQQFPDLHSELNLSSLELGDSALYFCASSVSGTAFHEQYFGPGTRLTVT.

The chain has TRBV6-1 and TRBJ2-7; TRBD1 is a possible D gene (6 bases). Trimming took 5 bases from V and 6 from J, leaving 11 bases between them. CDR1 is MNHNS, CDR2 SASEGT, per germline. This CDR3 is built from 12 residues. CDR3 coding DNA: TGTGCCAGCAGTCATCAGGGGTTCGAGCAGTACTTC. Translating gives CASSHQGFEQYF.

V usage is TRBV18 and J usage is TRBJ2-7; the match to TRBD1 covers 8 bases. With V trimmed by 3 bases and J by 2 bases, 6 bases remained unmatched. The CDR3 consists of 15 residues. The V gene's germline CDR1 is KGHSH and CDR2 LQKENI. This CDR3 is CASSPGQGEPYEQYF. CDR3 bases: TGTGCCAGCTCACCTGGACAGGGAGAGCCCTACGAGCAGTACTTC.

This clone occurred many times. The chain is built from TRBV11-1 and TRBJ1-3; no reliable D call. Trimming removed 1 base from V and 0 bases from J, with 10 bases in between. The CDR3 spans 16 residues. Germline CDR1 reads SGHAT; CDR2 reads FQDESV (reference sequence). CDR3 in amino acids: CASSLGRTTSGNTIYF. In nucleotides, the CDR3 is TGTGCCAGCAGCTTAGGGAGGACCACCTCTGGAAACACCATATATTTT. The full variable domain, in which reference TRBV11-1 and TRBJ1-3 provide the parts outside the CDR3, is EAEVAQSPRYKITEKSQAVAFWCDPISGHATLYWYRQILGQGPELLVQFQDESVVDDSQLPKDRFSAERLKGVDSTLKIQPAELGDSAMYLCASSLGRTTSGNTIYFGEGSWLTVV.

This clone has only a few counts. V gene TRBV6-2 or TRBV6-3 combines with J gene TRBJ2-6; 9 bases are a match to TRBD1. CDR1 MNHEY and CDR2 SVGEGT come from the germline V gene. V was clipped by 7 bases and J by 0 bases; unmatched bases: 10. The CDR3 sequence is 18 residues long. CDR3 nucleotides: TGTGCCAGCACCGGACAGGGGATGTTTGACTCTGGGGCCAACGTCCTGACTTTC. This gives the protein CASTGQGMFDSGANVLTF.

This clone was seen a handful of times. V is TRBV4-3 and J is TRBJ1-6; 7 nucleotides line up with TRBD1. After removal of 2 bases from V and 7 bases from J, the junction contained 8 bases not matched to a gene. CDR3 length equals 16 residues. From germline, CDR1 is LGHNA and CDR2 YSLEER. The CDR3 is CASSQYVQGDNSPLHF. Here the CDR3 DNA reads TGCGCCAGCAGCCAATATGTGCAGGGGGACAATTCACCCCTCCACTTT.

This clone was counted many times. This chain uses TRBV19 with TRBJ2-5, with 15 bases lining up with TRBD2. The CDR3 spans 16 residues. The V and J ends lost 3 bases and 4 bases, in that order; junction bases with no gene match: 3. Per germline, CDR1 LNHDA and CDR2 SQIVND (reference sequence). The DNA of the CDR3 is TGTGCCAGTAGTATCGGACTAGCGGGAGGGGCAGAGACCCAGTACTTC. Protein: CASSIGLAGGAETQYF.

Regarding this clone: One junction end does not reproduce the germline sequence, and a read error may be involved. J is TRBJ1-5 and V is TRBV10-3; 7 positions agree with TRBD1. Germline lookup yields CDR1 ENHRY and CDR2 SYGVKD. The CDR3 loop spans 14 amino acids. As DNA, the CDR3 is TGTGCCATCAGTGATCGGAGGGGGGGACAGCTCCAGCATTTT. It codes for CAISDRRGGQLQHF.

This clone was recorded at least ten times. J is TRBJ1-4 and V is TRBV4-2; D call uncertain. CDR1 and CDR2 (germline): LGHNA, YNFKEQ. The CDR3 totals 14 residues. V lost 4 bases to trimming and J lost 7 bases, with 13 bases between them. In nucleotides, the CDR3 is TGTGCCAGCAGCCCCATCAGCCGGAGTGAAAAACTGTTTTTT. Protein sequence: CASSPISRSEKLFF.

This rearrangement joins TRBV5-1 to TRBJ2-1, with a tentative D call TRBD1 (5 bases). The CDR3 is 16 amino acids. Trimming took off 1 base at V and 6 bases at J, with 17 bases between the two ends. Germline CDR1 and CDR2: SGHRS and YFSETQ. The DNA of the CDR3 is TGCGCCAGCAGCTTGATAGGGCAGGGTTTTCCCAATGAGCAGTTCTTC. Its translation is CASSLIGQGFPNEQFF.

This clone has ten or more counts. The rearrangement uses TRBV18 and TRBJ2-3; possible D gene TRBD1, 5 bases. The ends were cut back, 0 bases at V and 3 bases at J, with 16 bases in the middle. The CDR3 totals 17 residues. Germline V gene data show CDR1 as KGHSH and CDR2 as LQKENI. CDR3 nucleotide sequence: TGTGCCAGCTCACCACCCAGGTTCTCAGGGTCTACAGATACGCAGTATTTT. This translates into CASSPPRFSGSTDTQYF.

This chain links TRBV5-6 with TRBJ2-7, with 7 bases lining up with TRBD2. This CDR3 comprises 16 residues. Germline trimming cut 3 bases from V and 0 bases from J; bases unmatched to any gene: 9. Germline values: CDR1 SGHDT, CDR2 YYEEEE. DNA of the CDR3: TGTGCCAGCAGCTGGGGGGGAGCGGTGAGCTCCTACGAGCAGTACTTC. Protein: CASSWGGAVSSYEQYF.

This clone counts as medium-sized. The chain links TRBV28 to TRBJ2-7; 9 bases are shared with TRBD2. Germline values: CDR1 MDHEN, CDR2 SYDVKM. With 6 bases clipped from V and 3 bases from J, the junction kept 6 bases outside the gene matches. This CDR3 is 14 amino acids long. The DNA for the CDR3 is TGTGCCAGCAGCCTCCTAGCGGGAAGCTACGAGCAGTACTTC. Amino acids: CASSLLAGSYEQYF.

CDR3 bases: TGTGCCAGCAGCGTAGGGTCCGGGACAGGGGACTACGAGCAGTACTTC. Encoded protein: CASSVGSGTGDYEQYF. The chain joins TRBV9 to TRBJ2-7; 10 nucleotides match TRBD1. In germline, CDR1 is SGDLS, CDR2 YYNGEE. The CDR3 length is 16 residues. V trimming: 0 bases; J trimming: 3 bases; junction bases outside the gene matches: 6.

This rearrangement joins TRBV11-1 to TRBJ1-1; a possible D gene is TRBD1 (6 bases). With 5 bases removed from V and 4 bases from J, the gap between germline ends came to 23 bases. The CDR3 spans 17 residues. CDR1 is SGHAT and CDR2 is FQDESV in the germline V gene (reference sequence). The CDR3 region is CASSQGTAGRGSTEAFF. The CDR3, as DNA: TGTGCCAGCAGCCAGGGGACCGCCGGGAGGGGGAGCACTGAAGCTTTCTTT.

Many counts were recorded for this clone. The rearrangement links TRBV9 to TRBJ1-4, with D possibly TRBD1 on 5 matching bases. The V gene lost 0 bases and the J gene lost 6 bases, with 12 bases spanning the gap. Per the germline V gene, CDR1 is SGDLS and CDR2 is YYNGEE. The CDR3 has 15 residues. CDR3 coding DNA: TGTGCCAGCAGCGTAGAGGGGCGACGACATGAAAAACTGTTTTTT. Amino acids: CASSVEGRRHEKLFF.

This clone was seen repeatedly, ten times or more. The DNA of the CDR3 is TGCAGCGTTGCGGGGGTCGGCTCTGGGGCCAACGTCCTGACTTTC. Translation: CSVAGVGSGANVLTF. The V gene is TRBV29-1, the J gene TRBJ2-6, with a possible D match to TRBD2 (6 bases). Trimming removed 4 bases from V and 0 bases from J, with 10 bases in between. This CDR3 is built from 15 residues. CDR1 is SQVTM and CDR2 is ANQGSEA in the germline V gene.

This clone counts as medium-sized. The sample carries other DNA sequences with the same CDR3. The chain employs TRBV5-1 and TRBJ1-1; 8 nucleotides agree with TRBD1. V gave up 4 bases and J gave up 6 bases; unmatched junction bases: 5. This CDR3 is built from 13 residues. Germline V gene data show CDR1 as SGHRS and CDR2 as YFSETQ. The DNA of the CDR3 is TGCGCCAGCAGCGTGACGGACAGGGCTGAAGCTTTCTTT. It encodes CASSVTDRAEAFF.

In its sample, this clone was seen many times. CDR3 protein: CSVELMRDTQYF. DNA of the CDR3: TGCAGCGTTGAACTGATGCGGGATACGCAGTATTTT. This rearrangement joins TRBV29-1 to TRBJ2-3; D is undetermined. Per germline, CDR1 SQVTM and CDR2 ANQGSEA. V was trimmed by 2 bases and J by 6 bases, leaving 9 bases between them. CDR3 length: 12 amino acids.

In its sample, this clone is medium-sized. The CDR3 loop is CASRTGTSSYEQYF. The CDR3 nucleotides are TGTGCCAGCAGGACCGGGACTAGTAGTTACGAGCAGTACTTC. V is TRBV28 and J is TRBJ2-7; 8 bases are a match to TRBD2. Germline V gene data show CDR1 as MDHEN and CDR2 as SYDVKM. The CDR3 is 14 residues long. V lost 6 bases, J lost 4 bases, and 8 bases stayed unmatched.

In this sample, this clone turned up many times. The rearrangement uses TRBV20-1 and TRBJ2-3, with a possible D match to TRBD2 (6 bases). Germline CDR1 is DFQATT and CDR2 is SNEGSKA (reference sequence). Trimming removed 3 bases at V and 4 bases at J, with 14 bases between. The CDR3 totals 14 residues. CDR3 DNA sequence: TGCAGTGCTAGGTTGGCGGGATGGGCAGATACGCAGTATTTT. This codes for CSARLAGWADTQYF.

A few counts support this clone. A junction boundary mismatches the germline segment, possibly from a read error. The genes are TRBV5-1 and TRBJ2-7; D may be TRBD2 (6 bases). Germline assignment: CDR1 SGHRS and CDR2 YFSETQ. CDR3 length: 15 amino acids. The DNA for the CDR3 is TGCGCCAGCAGCCCGGGACCTAGCGACGCCTACAAGCAGTACTTC. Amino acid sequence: CASSPGPSDAYKQYF.

Here the CDR3 reads CAWSAPGQAEFSYEQYF. The CDR3 region has the DNA TGTGCCTGGAGCGCCCCTGGACAGGCGGAATTTTCATACGAGCAGTACTTC. This sequence joins TRBV30 and TRBJ2-7, with 7 nucleotides matching TRBD1. This CDR3 is built from 17 residues. The germline CDR1 and CDR2 sequences are GTSNPN and SVGIG (reference sequence). J was trimmed by 4 bases and V by 3 bases; bases with no gene match: 18.

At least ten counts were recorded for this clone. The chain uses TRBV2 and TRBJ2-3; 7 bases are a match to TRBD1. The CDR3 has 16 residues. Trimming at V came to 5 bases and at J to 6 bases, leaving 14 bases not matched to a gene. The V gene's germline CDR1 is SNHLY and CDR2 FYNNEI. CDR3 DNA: TGTGCCAGCAGTTTCGACAGGGTGGTCCTAATTGATACGCAGTATTTT. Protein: CASSFDRVVLIDTQYF.

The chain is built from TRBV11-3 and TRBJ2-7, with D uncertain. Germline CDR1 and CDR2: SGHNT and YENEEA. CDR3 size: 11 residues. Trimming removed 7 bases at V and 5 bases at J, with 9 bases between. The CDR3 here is CASIEVNEQYF. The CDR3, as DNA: TGTGCCAGCATCGAGGTGAACGAGCAGTACTTC.